The subject of this entry is one TCR beta chain. The V end was cut by 6 bases, the J end by 1 base, with 20 bases between. CDR3 size: 16 residues. Germline V gene data show CDR1 as GTSNPN and CDR2 as SVGIG (reference sequence). This sample was taken from a study of T cell changes during pregnancy in multiple sclerosis. Libraries were prepared by immunoSEQ multiplex PCR; TCRdb keeps only in-frame clonotypes and omits some of them. The sample records 100,000 or so clones, 90% to 95% being singletons. The J gene is TRBJ2-3, the V gene TRBV30; tentatively, D is TRBD2 (6 bases). This sequence was found in a female donor with multiple sclerosis, enrolled in a pregnancy study. The starting material was peripheral blood, obtained in the first trimester of pregnancy. The CDR3 DNA reads TGTGCCTGTTATATAGCGGAGCCTCTCCGCACAGATACGCAGTATTTT. Translating gives CACYIAEPLRTDTQYF.